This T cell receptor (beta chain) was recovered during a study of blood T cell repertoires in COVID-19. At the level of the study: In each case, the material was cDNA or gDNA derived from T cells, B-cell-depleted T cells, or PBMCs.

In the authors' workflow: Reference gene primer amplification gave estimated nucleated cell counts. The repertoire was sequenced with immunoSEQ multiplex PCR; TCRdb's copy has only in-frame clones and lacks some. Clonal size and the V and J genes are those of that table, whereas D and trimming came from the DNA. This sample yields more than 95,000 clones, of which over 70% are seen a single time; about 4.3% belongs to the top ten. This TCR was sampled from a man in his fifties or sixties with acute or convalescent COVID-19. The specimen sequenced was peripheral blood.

The CDR3 DNA is TGTGCCAGTAGTGAATACCCCGGGGGATACGAGCAGTACTTC. Its translation: CASSEYPGGYEQYF. This chain links TRBV19 with TRBJ2-7, with TRBD2 as a possible D gene (6 bases). This CDR3 contains 14 residues. The germline gives CDR1 LNHDA, CDR2 SQIVND (reference sequence). V was trimmed by 5 bases and J by 4 bases, leaving 15 bases between them. The whole variable domain, remainder taken from reference TRBV19 and TRBJ2-7, is DGGITQSPKYLFRKEGQNVTLSCEQNLNHDAMYWYRQDPGQGLRLIYYSQIVNDFQKGDIAEGYSVSREKKESFPLTVTSAQKNPTAFYLCASSEYPGGYEQYFGPGTRLTVT.